Listed below are T cell receptor beta chains from one sample, sequenced in a study of early T cells in non-severe SARS-CoV-2 infection. MiXCR was run by TCRdb on the 5' RACE reads, yielding one entry per CDR3 protein. Seen here are roughly 56,000 distinct CDR3 sequences, roughly 8.8% observed once, and the top ten hold 1.2%. Sequenced material: whole blood. These receptors originate from an adult who was a healthcare worker with PCR-confirmed SARS-CoV-2 infection or an uninfected control (not recorded which). The CDR3 runs from the conserved cysteine through the conserved F or W. Fields, in order: clone size, J gene, D gene, V gene, CDR3 DNA, CDR3 protein. The D gene is left open where the match is weak. Clone size is not always given. Where it is, it says once, few, many or a class for expanded clones.

clone_size: .; j_call: TRBJ2-1; d_call: .; v_call: TRBV7-9; cdr3_nt: TGTGCCAGCAGCTTAGGCGGGTATCGGGAAAGCTCCTACAATGAGCAGTTCTTC; cdr3_aa: CASSLGGYRESSYNEQFF
clone_size: few; j_call: TRBJ1-2; d_call: .; v_call: TRBV10-3; cdr3_nt: TGTGCCATCAGCCTCGGAGCAGGGGACTATGGCTACACCTTC; cdr3_aa: CAISLGAGDYGYTF
clone_size: many; j_call: TRBJ2-1; d_call: TRBD1; v_call: TRBV11-3; cdr3_nt: TGTGCCAGCAGCCCGGCGTCGAGACAGGGGGCGAGTGAGCAGTTCTTC; cdr3_aa: CASSPASRQGASEQFF
clone_size: few; j_call: TRBJ1-2; d_call: .; v_call: TRBV5-4; cdr3_nt: TGTGCCAGCAGCCTTGAACGGACAGAGCGACATGGCTACACCTTC; cdr3_aa: CASSLERTERHGYTF
clone_size: .; j_call: TRBJ2-2; d_call: TRBD2; v_call: TRBV19; cdr3_nt: TGTGCCAGTACAAAAGCGGGGGGCCGAAACACCGGGGAGCTGTTTTTT; cdr3_aa: CASTKAGGRNTGELFF
clone_size: .; j_call: TRBJ1-6; d_call: .; v_call: TRBV12-3/TRBV12-4; cdr3_nt: TGTGCCAGCAGCGGGACCGCCCGGCGGGGTTCACCCCTCCACTTT; cdr3_aa: CASSGTARRGSPLHF
clone_size: many; j_call: TRBJ2-1; d_call: .; v_call: TRBV19; cdr3_nt: TGTGCCAGTAGCCCCGGGACAATCTACAATGAGCAGTTCTTC; cdr3_aa: CASSPGTIYNEQFF
clone_size: .; j_call: TRBJ2-3; d_call: .; v_call: TRBV12-3/TRBV12-4; cdr3_nt: TGTGCCAGCAGTTTCTTGGATACGCAGTATTTT; cdr3_aa: CASSFLDTQYF
clone_size: many; j_call: TRBJ1-2; d_call: .; v_call: TRBV3-1; cdr3_nt: TGTGCCAGCAGCCAAGGGGAGACCGGCTACACCTTC; cdr3_aa: CASSQGETGYTF
clone_size: medium-sized; j_call: TRBJ1-1; d_call: .; v_call: TRBV6-6; cdr3_nt: TGTGCCAGCAGTTACTCCGGTGAAGCTTTCTTT; cdr3_aa: CASSYSGEAFF